The clone carrying this T cell receptor (beta chain) has a handful of counts. Its matching antigen is unknown. TCRdb re-derived calls from the 5' RACE reads in MiXCR, one entry per CDR3 protein. This sample has under 550,000 distinct CDR3 sequences, with about 20% found just once. This entry comes from a study of T-cell memory formation after mild COVID-19. The CDR3 contains 14 residues. Trimming pared 0 bases from V and 2 bases from J, leaving 7 bases between. CDR1 is SGHRS, CDR2 YFSETQ, per germline. Study-wide findings and caveats: CD8+ contracting clones occupied EMRA, while CD4+ ones occupied mainly CM and EM.

The sequenced material came from PBMCs or a T cell subset sorted from them (not recorded which). The chain couples TRBV5-1 to TRBJ2-3; the D is unclear. This receptor was identified in an adult woman who had mild COVID-19 (a few samples of this study predate the infection). Cell type and time point are not known. In DNA form, the CDR3 reads TGCGCCAGCAGCTTGGACCGACCCACAGATACGCAGTATTTT. This encodes CASSLDRPTDTQYF.